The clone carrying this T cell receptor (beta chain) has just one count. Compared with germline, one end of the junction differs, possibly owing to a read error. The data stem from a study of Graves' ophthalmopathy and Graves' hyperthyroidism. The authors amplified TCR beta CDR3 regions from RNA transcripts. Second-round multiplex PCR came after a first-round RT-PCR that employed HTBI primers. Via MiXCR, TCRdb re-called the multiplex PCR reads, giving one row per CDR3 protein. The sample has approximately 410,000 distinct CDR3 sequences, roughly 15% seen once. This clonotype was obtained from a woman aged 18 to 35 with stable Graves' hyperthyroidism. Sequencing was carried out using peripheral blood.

CDR3 sequence: CASSSMTSGVEETKYF. CDR3 coding DNA: TGCGCCAGCAGCTCAATGACTAGCGGGGTTGAAGAGACCAAGTACTTC. V gene TRBV5-1 combines with J gene TRBJ2-5; 11 bases line up with TRBD2. The CDR3 loop spans 16 amino acids. Germline CDR1 is SGHRS and CDR2 is YFSETQ.